The count of the clone carrying this T cell receptor (beta chain) is one. Authors' analysis steps: Using reference gene primer amplification, nucleated cell counts were estimated. Data came from immunoSEQ multiplex PCR; TCRdb stores just in-frame clones and leaves some out. V, J and clone size were drawn from that table, and D and trimming were deduced from the DNA. Here the sample spans 170,000 or so clones, around 86% being singletons. CDR1 and CDR2 from the germline V gene are MNHEY and SVGAGI. The CDR3 loop spans 12 amino acids. Trimming took off 8 bases at V and 5 bases at J, with 12 bases between the two ends. The data originate from a study of blood T cell repertoires in COVID-19. Looking at the study overall: Donors in the United States, Italy and Spain gave samples during acute or convalescent COVID-19. T cells, B-cell-depleted T cells, or PBMCs supplied cDNA or gDNA.

The genes are TRBV6-5 and TRBJ1-2; D perhaps matches TRBD1 (6 bases). The TCR sequence derives from a man aged 50 to 60 with active or convalescent COVID-19. Material for sequencing was peripheral blood. The CDR3 region is CASAETGYGYTF. In nucleotides, the CDR3 is TGTGCCAGCGCCGAGACAGGATATGGCTACACCTTC.